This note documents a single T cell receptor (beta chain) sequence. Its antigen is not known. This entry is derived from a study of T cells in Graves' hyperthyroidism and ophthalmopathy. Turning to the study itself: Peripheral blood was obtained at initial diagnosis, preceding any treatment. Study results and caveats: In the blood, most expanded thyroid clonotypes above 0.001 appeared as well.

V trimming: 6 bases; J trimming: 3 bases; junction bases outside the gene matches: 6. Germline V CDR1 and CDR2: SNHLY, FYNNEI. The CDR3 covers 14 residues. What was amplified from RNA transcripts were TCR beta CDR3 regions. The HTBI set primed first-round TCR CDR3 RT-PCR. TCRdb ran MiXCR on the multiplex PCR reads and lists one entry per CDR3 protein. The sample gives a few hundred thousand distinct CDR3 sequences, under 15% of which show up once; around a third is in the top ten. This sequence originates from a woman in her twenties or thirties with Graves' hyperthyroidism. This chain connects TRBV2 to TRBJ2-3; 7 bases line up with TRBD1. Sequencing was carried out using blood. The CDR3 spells CASRSGTETDTQYF. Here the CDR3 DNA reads TGTGCCAGCAGATCCGGGACAGAAACAGATACGCAGTATTTT. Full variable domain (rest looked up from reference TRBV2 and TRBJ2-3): EPEVTQTPSHQVTQMGQEVILRCVPISNHLYFYWYRQILGQKVEFLVSFYNNEISEKSEIFDDQFSVERPDGSNFTLKIRSTKLEDSAMYFCASRSGTETDTQYFGPGTRLTVL.